The sequence of this T cell receptor (beta chain) was determined in a study of T cells after yellow fever vaccination. Study conclusions and caveats: Among primary-vaccination clones, most reappeared after the booster, at almost 98% for CD4 and around 91% for CD8. Although most clonotypes did not, a small share appeared in both CD4 and CD8 compartments.

Many counts were recorded for this clonotype. Its specificity is not known. A 5'RACE template-switching step, the method used to make TCR cDNA, added a universal primer site and UMIs. TCRdb analysed the 5' RACE reads with MiXCR anew, one entry per CDR3 protein. The sample lists roughly 120,000 distinct CDR3 sequences; around 7.7% were seen once. This CDR3 contains 13 residues. Germline V gene data show CDR1 as SGHDN and CDR2 as FVKESK. V lost 5 bases to trimming and J lost 12 bases, with 19 bases between them. The rearrangement joins TRBV14 to TRBJ2-5; D is perhaps TRBD2 (5 bases). Sequencing used CD4+ T cells sorted from PBMCs, obtained around 10 days after the first yellow fever vaccination. The clonotype originates from a young man who received the YFV17D yellow fever vaccine. This CDR3 is CASSFSELSGEYF. The CDR3 DNA follows: TGTGCCAGCAGCTTCTCCGAACTCAGCGGCGAGTACTTC.